This T cell receptor beta chain originates from a study of identifying expanded T cells in peripheral blood (dated by TCRdb to the late 2010s). For context, the study as a whole: Separate aliquots of the same genomic DNA pool were sequenced to produce technical replicates, and four replicates were compared in pairs. The paper as a whole reports these results and caveats: The authors expected biological variance in healthy repertoires might increase further over much longer intervals such as months to years. Variance in clone template counts between roughly 2-week samples significantly increased with total template count across all healthy donors. Across all healthy-donor time intervals, the beta-binomial model significantly lowered both the number of clones called differentially abundant and the false-positive rate. The binomial model flagged about 1.3 differentially abundant clones between technical replicates, compared with approximately 16 over approximately two weeks and 19 over approximately four weeks.

During the collection period, no immune events, such as infections, were documented for the healthy donors. To calibrate time-dependent variance in a beta-binomial model of T-cell clone differential abundance, blood repertoires from healthy donors were used as a training cohort. The training cohort included approximately ten healthy donors, of whom 3 were female and 7 were male. Donor ages ranged from roughly 29 to 64 years, with an average of around 45 years. Whole blood from each healthy donor was obtained from a commercial supplier and was collected at three time points roughly 13 days apart. For immunosequencing, genomic DNA was extracted from whole blood that had not been sorted. The CDR3 runs 14 residues from the cysteine to the phenylalanine. Of all the DNA, just the CDR3 is kept, 42 bases in frame from base 1. Relative to germline, V is missing 5 bases and J is missing 7 bases, with 5 bases of the junction outside any gene match. CDR1 is given as SGHAT and CDR2 as FQNNGV, both from the germline V gene.

For this clone: Its antigen is unknown. Base qualities are not at hand, and no much larger clone is one base apart.

The immunoSEQ Assay, which uses bias-controlled multiplex PCR amplification of genomic DNA, was used to profile TCRbeta CDR3 regions. Processing in the source paper ran as follows. The absolute abundance of each unique TCRbeta CDR3 region was quantified after sequences were collapsed and filtered. Differential abundance was tested with two models: a binomial (Fisher-equivalent) model and a beta-binomial model that adds time-dependent variance fitted from healthy donors. Clones with fewer than 5 combined templates were removed, and a clone was called differentially abundant if the clone's Benjamini-Hochberg FDR was below 0.01. Using the form v = (b*log(k)+a)^2, the beta-binomial variance was modeled as a function of the total template count across the two samples. In its TCRdb copy, this immuneACCESS table keeps in-frame sequences only and misses some clones. Where compared with another copy, unresolved V genes explain less than half of these, and the others have no known cause. V, J and clone size derive from that table, while D and trimming were established from the DNA sequence. Recorded for this sample are fewer than 60,000 clones; approximately 82% of them occurred a single time. Approximately 14% of the sample belongs to the ten largest clones.

Specimen: blood. Rearrangement joined TRBV11-2 to TRBJ1-6, with TRBD1 matching 7 junction bases. This sequence was found in a person between 18 and 75 years old in good health. This receptor has the CDR3 CASSRGQRNSPLHF. The sequenced DNA is TGTGCCAGCAGCCGGGGACAGAGAAATTCACCCCTCCACTTT.